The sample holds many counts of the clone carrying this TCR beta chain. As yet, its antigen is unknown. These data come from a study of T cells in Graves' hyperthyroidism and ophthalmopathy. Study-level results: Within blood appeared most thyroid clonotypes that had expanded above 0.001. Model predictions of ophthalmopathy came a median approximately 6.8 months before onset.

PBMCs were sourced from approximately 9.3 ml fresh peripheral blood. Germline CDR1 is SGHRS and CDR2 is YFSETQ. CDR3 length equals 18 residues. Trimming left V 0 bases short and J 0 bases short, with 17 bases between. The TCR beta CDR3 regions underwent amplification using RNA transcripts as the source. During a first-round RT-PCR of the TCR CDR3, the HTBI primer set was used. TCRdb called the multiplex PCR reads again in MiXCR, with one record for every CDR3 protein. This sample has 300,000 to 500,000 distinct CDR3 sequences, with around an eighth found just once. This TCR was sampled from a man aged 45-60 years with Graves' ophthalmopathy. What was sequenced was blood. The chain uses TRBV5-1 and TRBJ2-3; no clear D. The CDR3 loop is CASSLAPSSGYSTDTQYF. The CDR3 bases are TGCGCCAGCAGCTTGGCCCCCTCGTCCGGATACAGCACAGATACGCAGTATTTT.